This T cell receptor (beta chain) was recorded in a study of blood T cell repertoires in COVID-19 (dated by TCRdb to 2019 to 2021). Looking at the study overall: Collaborator samples came from the United States, Italy and Spain and covered acute and convalescent phases of COVID-19. Where available, HLA class I and class II types were obtained from metadata supplied by the sample provider rather than from assay-based typing. The repertoires were made available in a free public database intended to serve as a resource for research on the immune response to SARS-CoV-2. The material from the prospective study consisted of cDNA or gDNA derived from T cells, B-cell-depleted T cells, or PBMCs. The dataset comprised deeply sampled blood TCRbeta repertoires from subjects exposed to, actively infected with, or recovered from COVID-19. Samples were obtained from the ongoing ImmuneRACE study (first 160 participants) and from 950 to 1,500 subjects provided by 6 global collaborators. Nearly every sample came with metadata listing a de-identified subject ID, COVID-19 status, age in years and sex.

One collaborating source in Seattle enrolled patients during active infection and followed them longitudinally through the course of disease. The collaborating institutions used their own protocols to collect whole blood in K2EDTA tubes. For TCRbeta analysis, collaborators shipped samples in one of three forms: frozen whole blood, isolated PBMCs, or DNA extracted from either of those sample types. Here is what the overall study found, with its caveats: How much clinical and demographic metadata was included differed by source and by participant, and the metadata was provided uncurated.

As for this clone: Which antigen it targets is not known. The input lacks base qualities; no much larger clone sits a single base away.

For CDR1 and CDR2, the germline V gene lists KGHSH and LQKENI. From cysteine to phenylalanine, the CDR3 is 16 amino acids long. The sequence is cut down to CDR3 DNA, 48 bases in frame from base 1. Cut back by 2 bases and 0 bases, the V and J ends lie 11 bases apart. TCRbeta CDR3 regions were amplified from genomic DNA by means of the immunoSEQ Assay, a bias-controlled multiplex PCR. On the authors' methods: Nucleated cell counts per sample were estimated from amplification of reference gene primers within the assay. Sequence reads were collapsed and filtered to measure the absolute abundance of every unique TCRbeta CDR3 rearrangement. For each sample, productive Simpson clonality was calculated by taking the square root of Simpson's diversity index across productive rearrangements. Imported from immuneACCESS, the table was reduced by TCRdb to in-frame sequences with V and J called. These copies leave out some clones; in studies compared against another copy, an unresolved V gene accounts for under half, and the cause of the remainder is not known. The V and J calls and clone size come from that table; D and trimming were worked out from the DNA. A total of tens of thousands of clones appear in this sample, about 90% of them only once. The top ten constitute 0.4% to 0.55% of the sample.

What was sequenced was peripheral blood. The chain is made from TRBV18 and TRBJ1-3; no D gene is confidently identified. This receptor was identified in a man in his forties or fifties with COVID-19, enrolled during active disease. CDR3 sequence: CASSPGSGYSGNTIYF. In nucleotides, the sequence is TGTGCCAGCTCACCAGGCTCGGGATACTCTGGAAACACCATATATTTT. This CDR3, with the reference TRBV18 and TRBJ1-3 proteins standing in past its ends, gives the full variable domain NAGVMQNPRHLVRRRGQEARLRCSPMKGHSHVYWYRQLPEEGLKFMVYLQKENIIDESGMPKERFSAEFPKEGPSILRIQQVVRGDSAAYFCASSPGSGYSGNTIYFGEGSWLTVV.